One sample yielded the 14 T cell receptor beta chains listed below, sequenced in a study of T cells after posttransplantation cyclophosphamide. Treatment was busulfan-fludarabine conditioning, a marrow graft, and cyclophosphamide on days +3 and +4. Produced via immunoSEQ multiplex PCR; TCRdb's table is partial and in-frame only. Reported are over 15,000 clones, none seen only once; the ten largest carry around 0.56%. The source was PBMCs, collected after allogeneic stem cell transplant with posttransplant cyclophosphamide. Source of these receptors: a female patient in her thirties or forties who received an allogeneic stem cell transplant from a related donor, was CMV-positive, and had no GVHD. Some T cells may trace back to the graft donor.

In its sample, this clone was seen many times. The rearrangement uses TRBV14 and TRBJ2-3; a weak D match, TRBD1 (6 bases). V was clipped by 4 bases and J by 0 bases, with 14 bases between them. The length of the CDR3 is 16 residues. From germline, CDR1 is SGHDN and CDR2 FVKESK. The DNA for the CDR3 is TGTGCCAGCAGCCCTTGGACAGCCGTAAGCACAGATACGCAGTATTTT. Its translation: CASSPWTAVSTDTQYF.

Ten or more counts support this clone. The chain combines TRBV11-2 with TRBJ2-2; TRBD2 is a possible D gene (5 bases). Trimming removed 5 bases at V and 4 bases at J, with 23 bases between. This CDR3 is 18 amino acids long. The germline gives CDR1 SGHAT, CDR2 FQNNGV. As DNA, the CDR3 is TGTGCCAGCAGCCGATCCGGGCGGGCGGCCCCGGGCACCGGGGAGCTGTTTTTT. Residues: CASSRSGRAAPGTGELFF. The variable domain in full, completed from reference TRBV11-2 and TRBJ2-2, reads EAGVAQSPRYKIIEKRQSVAFWCNPISGHATLYWYQQILGQGPKLLIQFQNNGVVDDSQLPKDRFSAERLKGVDSTLKIQPAKLEDSAVYLCASSRSGRAAPGTGELFFGEGSRLTVL.

This clone was recorded at least ten times. The chain employs TRBV7-8 and TRBJ2-2, with D perhaps matching TRBD1 (5 bases). The CDR3 has 15 amino acids. V shed 5 bases and J shed 7 bases, with 17 bases lying between them. Germline V CDR1 and CDR2: SGHVS, FQNEAQ. The CDR3 loop is CASSPQSNRIGELFF. Here the CDR3 DNA reads TGTGCCAGCAGCCCCCAAAGTAACAGGATCGGGGAGCTGTTTTTT. The full variable domain, with the rest looked up from reference TRBV7-8 and TRBJ2-2, is GAGVSQSPRYKVAKRGQDVALRCDPISGHVSLFWYQQALGQGPEFLTYFQNEAQLDKSGLPSDRFFAERPEGSVSTLKIQRTQQEDSAVYLCASSPQSNRIGELFFGEGSRLTVL.

In this sample, this clone turned up many times. The V call is TRBV25-1, the J call TRBJ1-2, with TRBD1 as a possible D gene (5 bases). The germline gives CDR1 MGHDK, CDR2 SYGVNS. V dropped 5 bases and J dropped 7 bases, with 23 bases sitting between them. The length of the CDR3 is 16 residues. CDR3: CASSPGRRLVGGGYTF. The CDR3 DNA sequence: TGTGCCAGCAGTCCGGGACGCCGATTAGTCGGGGGTGGCTACACCTTC.

This clone was recorded many times. The chain uses TRBV6-1 and TRBJ2-5, with D tentatively TRBD2 (5 bases). CDR1 and CDR2 (germline): MNHNS, SASEGT. Between the trimmed V and J ends, which lost 5 bases and 4 bases, there was a span of 11 bases. This CDR3 has 13 amino acids. CDR3 nucleotides: TGTGCCAGCAGTTGGGAGCGATCAGAGACCCAGTACTTC. The encoded protein is CASSWERSETQYF.

This clone occurred many times. The J gene is TRBJ2-7, the V gene TRBV5-5; 10 positions match TRBD1. J lost 5 bases, V lost 4 bases, and 12 bases had no gene match. Per the germline V gene, CDR1 is SGHKS and CDR2 is YYEKEE (reference sequence). The CDR3 loop spans 16 amino acids. The CDR3 DNA is TGTGCCAGCAGCGCGCCCCCGGGACAGGGGTCACACGAGCAGTACTTC. Its protein is CASSAPPGQGSHEQYF.

This clone was detected many times. CDR3 region: CASSFGTGDTEAFF. The DNA for the CDR3 is TGTGCCAGCAGCTTCGGGACAGGGGACACTGAAGCTTTCTTT. This chain links TRBV7-3 with TRBJ1-1; TRBD1 matches at 10 bases. Germline V gene lookup returns CDR1 SGHTA and CDR2 FQGTGA. The trim removed 3 bases at V and 3 bases at J, leaving 1 base unmatched. The CDR3 is 14 residues long. The whole variable domain, remainder taken from reference TRBV7-3 and TRBJ1-1, is GAGVSQTPSNKVTEKGKYVELRCDPISGHTALYWYRQSLGQGPEFLIYFQGTGAADDSGLPNDRFFAVRPEGSVSTLKIQRTERGDSAVYLCASSFGTGDTEAFFGQGTRLTVV.

In its sample, this clone was seen many times. This chain links TRBV30 with TRBJ1-1, with TRBD1 matching over 9 bases. CDR1 and CDR2 from the germline V gene are GTSNPN and SVGIG (reference sequence). The CDR3 has 15 amino acids. J lost 2 bases, V lost 1 base, and 5 bases had no gene match. In nucleotides, the CDR3 is TGTGCCTGGAGTGCGGGACAGGGAGTAAACACTGAAGCTTTCTTT. Protein sequence: CAWSAGQGVNTEAFF.

This clone was seen repeatedly, ten times or more. This sequence joins TRBV6-1 and TRBJ1-4, with a tentative D call TRBD1 (5 bases). There are 16 residues in the CDR3. Germline V lookup: CDR1 MNHNS, CDR2 SASEGT. The ends were cut back, 0 bases at V and 3 bases at J, with 11 bases in the middle. The CDR3 DNA reads TGTGCCAGCAGTGAAGCGCAGGGATCGGCTAATGAAAAACTGTTTTTT. Its translation: CASSEAQGSANEKLFF.

In its sample, this clone was seen many times. The chain employs TRBV12-2 and TRBJ1-1; whether TRBD1, the table's D call, matches the DNA was not checked. TRBV12-2 has pseudogene status. The CDR3 has 18 residues. The chain's CDR3 is CASRLTRDRQSGVIEAFF. CDR3 bases: TGTGCAAGTCGACTCACCCGGGACAGGCAAAGTGGTGTCATTGAAGCTTTCTTT.

This clone showed up many times. The V and J genes are TRBV6-1 and TRBJ1-5; D is perhaps TRBD1 (5 bases). The germline V gene has CDR1 MNHNS and CDR2 SASEGT. The CDR3 sequence is 17 residues long. Trimming cost V 3 bases and J 5 bases, with 20 bases left between them. The CDR3 loop is CASSESVGGIRDQPQHF. The CDR3 DNA sequence: TGTGCCAGCAGTGAGTCGGTCGGGGGGATTCGGGATCAGCCCCAGCATTTT.

Ten or more counts support this clone. The chain links TRBV28 to TRBJ1-2; D remains unclear. This CDR3 contains 14 residues. From germline, CDR1 is MDHEN and CDR2 SYDVKM. Trimming pared 9 bases from V and 6 bases from J, leaving 20 bases between. CDR3 DNA: TGTGCCAGTAACACTGCAGGCAGATGGGATGGCTACACCTTC. This codes for CASNTAGRWDGYTF.

This clone was observed at least ten times. The rearrangement links TRBV27 to TRBJ2-1, with a weak D call TRBD2 (5 bases). With 4 bases removed from V and 6 bases from J, the gap between germline ends came to 16 bases. Germline-derived CDR1 and CDR2 are MNHEY and SMNVEV (reference sequence). This CDR3 is built from 15 residues. DNA for the CDR3: TGTGCCAGCAGTTCCTGGACTGACTACCCCAATGAGCAGTTCTTC. It translates to CASSSWTDYPNEQFF.

This clone is labeled medium-sized (0.01 to 0.1%). V is TRBV5-4 and J is TRBJ2-4; D perhaps matches TRBD1 (6 bases). The CDR3 loop spans 14 amino acids. Trimming left V 4 bases short and J 3 bases short, with 11 bases between. Looked up from germline, CDR1 is SGHNT and CDR2 is YYREEE (reference sequence). CDR3 in DNA: TGTGCCAGCAGCGAACGGGACAACAAAAACATTCAGTACTTC. Translation: CASSERDNKNIQYF.